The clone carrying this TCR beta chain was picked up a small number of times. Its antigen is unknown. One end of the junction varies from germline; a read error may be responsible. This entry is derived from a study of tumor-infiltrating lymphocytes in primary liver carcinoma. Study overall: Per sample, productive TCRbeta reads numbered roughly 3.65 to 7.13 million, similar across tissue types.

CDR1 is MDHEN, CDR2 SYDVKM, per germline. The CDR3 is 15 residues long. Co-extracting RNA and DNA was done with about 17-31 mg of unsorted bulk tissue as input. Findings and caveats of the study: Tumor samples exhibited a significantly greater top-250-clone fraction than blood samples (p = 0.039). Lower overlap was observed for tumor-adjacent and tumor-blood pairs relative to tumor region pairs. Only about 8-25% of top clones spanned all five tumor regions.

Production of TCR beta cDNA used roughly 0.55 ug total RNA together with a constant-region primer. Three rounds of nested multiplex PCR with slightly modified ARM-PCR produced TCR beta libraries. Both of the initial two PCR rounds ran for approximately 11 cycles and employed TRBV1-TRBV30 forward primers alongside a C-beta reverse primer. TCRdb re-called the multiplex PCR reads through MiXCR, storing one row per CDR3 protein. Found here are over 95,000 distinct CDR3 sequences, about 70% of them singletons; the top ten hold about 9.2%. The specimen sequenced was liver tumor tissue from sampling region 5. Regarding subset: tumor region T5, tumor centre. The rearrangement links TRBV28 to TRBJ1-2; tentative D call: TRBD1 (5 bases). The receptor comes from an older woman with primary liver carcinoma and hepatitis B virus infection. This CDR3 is CGSSILGTANYGYTF. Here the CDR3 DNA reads TGTGGCAGCAGTATTCTTGGGACGGCGAACTATGGCTACACCTTC.